The T cell receptor beta chain described here comes from a study of T cells in tuberculosis. The repertoire was sequenced with immunoSEQ multiplex PCR; TCRdb's copy has only in-frame clones and lacks some. The top ten hold about 7.5% of the sample, which has under 40,000 clones, over 90% seen once. CDR3 size: 14 residues. CDR1 is SGHTA, CDR2 FQGNSA, per germline. V dropped 4 bases and J dropped 3 bases, with 13 bases sitting between them. The TCR was taken from a donor between 5 and 29 years old with latent tuberculosis or without tuberculosis infection. The sequenced sample consisted of PBMCs. The chain has TRBV7-2 and TRBJ2-7, with D perhaps TRBD2 (6 bases). DNA of the CDR3: TGTGCCAGCAGCTCGGGTCCTAGCGACTACGAGCAGTACTTC. It is translated as CASSSGPSDYEQYF.